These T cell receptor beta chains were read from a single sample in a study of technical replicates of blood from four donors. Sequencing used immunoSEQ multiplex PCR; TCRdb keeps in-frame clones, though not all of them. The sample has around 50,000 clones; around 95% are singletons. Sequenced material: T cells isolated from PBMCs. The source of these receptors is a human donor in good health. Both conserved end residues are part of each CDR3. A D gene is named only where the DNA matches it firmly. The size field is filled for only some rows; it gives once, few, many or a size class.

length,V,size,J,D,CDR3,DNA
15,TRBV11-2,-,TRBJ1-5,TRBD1,CASSSQGTGNQPQHF,TGTGCCAGCAGCTCGCAGGGGACAGGGAATCAGCCCCAGCATTTT
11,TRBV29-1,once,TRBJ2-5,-,CSVVLGETQYF,TGCAGCGTTGTCTTGGGCGAGACCCAGTACTTC
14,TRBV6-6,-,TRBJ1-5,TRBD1,CASSLGQGRKPQHF,TGTGCCAGCAGTTTAGGACAGGGGAGGAAGCCCCAGCATTTT
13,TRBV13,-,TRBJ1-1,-,CASSWQGITEAFF,TGTGCCAGCAGCTGGCAGGGGATCACTGAAGCTTTCTTT
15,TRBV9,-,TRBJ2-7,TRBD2,CASSFGTSVTYEQYF,TGTGCCAGCAGCTTCGGGACTAGCGTCACCTACGAGCAGTACTTC
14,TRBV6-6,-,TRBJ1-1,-,CASKVALGGTEAFF,TGTGCCAGCAAGGTCGCCCTAGGGGGTACTGAAGCTTTCTTT
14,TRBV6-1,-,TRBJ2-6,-,CANTPNNGANVLTF,TGTGCCAATACCCCGAACAATGGGGCCAACGTCCTGACTTTC
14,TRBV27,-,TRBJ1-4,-,CASSLIGASEKLFF,TGTGCCAGCAGTTTAATAGGGGCGAGTGAAAAACTGTTTTTT
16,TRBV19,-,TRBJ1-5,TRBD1,CANLRGDRGRWQPQHF,TGTGCCAACTTAAGGGGGGACAGGGGGCGGTGGCAGCCCCAGCATTTT
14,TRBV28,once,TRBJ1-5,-,CASSPRTGRQPQHF,TGTGCCAGCAGTCCCCGGACGGGGAGACAGCCCCAGCATTTT
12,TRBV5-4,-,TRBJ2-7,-,CAISDSSYEQYF,TGTGCCATCTCAGACAGTTCCTACGAGCAGTACTTC
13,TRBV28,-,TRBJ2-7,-,CASSLGEAYEQYF,TGTGCCAGCAGTTTAGGAGAGGCCTACGAGCAGTACTTC
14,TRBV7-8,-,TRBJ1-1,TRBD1,CASSSTGDGTEAFF,TGTGCCAGCAGCTCGACAGGGGATGGTACTGAAGCTTTCTTT
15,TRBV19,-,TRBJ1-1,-,CASSIIREVNTEAFF,TGTGCCAGTAGTATAATCCGGGAGGTGAACACTGAAGCTTTCTTT
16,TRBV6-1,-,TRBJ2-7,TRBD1,CASSDLGQSVLYEQYF,TGTGCCAGCAGTGACCTGGGACAGTCTGTTCTATACGAGCAGTACTTC
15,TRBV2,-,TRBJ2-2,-,CASSVNSGNAGELFF,TGTGCCAGCAGTGTAAATTCAGGGAACGCCGGGGAGCTGTTTTTT
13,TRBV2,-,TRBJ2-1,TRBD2,CASLGRGYNEQFF,TGTGCCAGCCTTGGGAGGGGATACAATGAGCAGTTCTTC
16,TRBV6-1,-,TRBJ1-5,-,CASSVAGTQLRQPQHF,TGTGCCAGCAGTGTTGCCGGGACACAATTAAGACAGCCCCAGCATTTT
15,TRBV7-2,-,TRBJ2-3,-,CASSSLGVATDTQYF,TGTGCCAGCAGCTCTCTCGGGGTTGCCACAGATACGCAGTATTTT
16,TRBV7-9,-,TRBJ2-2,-,CASSDLGGGNTGELFF,TGTGCCAGCAGCGATCTAGGCGGAGGGAACACCGGGGAGCTGTTTTTT
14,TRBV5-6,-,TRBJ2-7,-,CASIYWGGYYEQYF,TGTGCCAGCATCTACTGGGGCGGTTACTACGAGCAGTACTTC
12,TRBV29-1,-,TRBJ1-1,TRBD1,CSVPDRGTEAFF,TGCAGCGTTCCGGACAGGGGGACTGAAGCTTTCTTT
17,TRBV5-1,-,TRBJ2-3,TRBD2,CASSLLRREGSKDTQYF,TGCGCCAGCAGCTTGCTGAGGCGGGAGGGCAGTAAAGATACGCAGTATTTT
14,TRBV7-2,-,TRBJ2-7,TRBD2,CASNRAGGRMEQYF,TGTGCCAGCAATCGAGCGGGAGGGCGAATGGAGCAGTACTTC
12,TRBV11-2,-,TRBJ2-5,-,CASSLQGETQYF,TGTGCCAGCAGCTTACAGGGGGAGACCCAGTACTTC
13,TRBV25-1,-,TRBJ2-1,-,CASTRGLGNEQFF,TGTGCCAGCACAAGGGGATTGGGCAATGAGCAGTTCTTC
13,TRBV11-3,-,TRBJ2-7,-,CASSLAGEREQYF,TGTGCCAGCAGCTTAGCGGGAGAGCGGGAGCAGTACTTC
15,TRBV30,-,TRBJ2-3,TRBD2,CAWRGGSGSTDTQYF,TGTGCCTGGAGGGGGGGGAGCGGGAGTACAGATACGCAGTATTTT
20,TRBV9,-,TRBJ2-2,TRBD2,CASSDSTGTSGAPNTGELFF,TGTGCCAGCAGTGATTCTACCGGGACTAGCGGGGCGCCGAACACCGGGGAGCTGTTTTTT
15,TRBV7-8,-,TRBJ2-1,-,CASSLAHGAYNEQFF,TGTGCCAGCAGCTTAGCGCACGGGGCCTACAATGAGCAGTTCTTC
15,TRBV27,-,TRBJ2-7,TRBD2,CASSLGSGRLYEQYF,TGTGCCAGCAGTTTAGGTAGCGGGAGGCTCTACGAGCAGTACTTC
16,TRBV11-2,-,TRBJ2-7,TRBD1,CASSDELRTGTVEQYF,TGTGCCAGCAGCGACGAGCTTAGGACAGGGACTGTCGAGCAGTACTTC
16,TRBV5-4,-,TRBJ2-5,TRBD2,CASSPLTSGRGETQYF,TGTGCCAGCAGCCCCTTGACTAGCGGGAGGGGAGAGACCCAGTACTTC
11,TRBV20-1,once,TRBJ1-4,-,CSARDPPGLFF,TGCAGTGCTAGAGATCCCCCAGGGCTGTTTTTT
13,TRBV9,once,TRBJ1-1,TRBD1,CASSLRTGSEAFF,TGTGCCAGCAGCCTTCGGACAGGGAGCGAGGCTTTCTTT
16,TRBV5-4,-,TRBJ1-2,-,CASSRPRTDENYGYTF,TGTGCCAGCAGCCGACCTAGGACAGACGAAAACTATGGCTACACCTTC
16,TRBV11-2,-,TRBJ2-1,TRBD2,CASSLTGAGGRSEQFF,TGTGCCAGCAGCTTAACAGGCGCGGGAGGACGTAGTGAGCAGTTCTTC
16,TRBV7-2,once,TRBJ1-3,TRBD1,CASSLAQGAIGDTIYF,TGTGCCAGCAGCTTAGCACAGGGGGCTATTGGGGACACCATATATTTT
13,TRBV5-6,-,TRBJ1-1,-,CASSLVLYTEAFF,TGTGCCAGCAGCTTGGTTCTTTACACTGAAGCTTTCTTT
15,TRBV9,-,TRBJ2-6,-,CASSVDGSGANVLTF,TGTGCCAGCAGCGTAGACGGCTCTGGGGCCAACGTCCTGACTTTC
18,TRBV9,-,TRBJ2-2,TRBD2,CASSVSSGLAVNTGELFF,TGTGCCAGCAGCGTCTCGTCTGGACTAGCGGTAAACACCGGGGAGCTGTTTTTT
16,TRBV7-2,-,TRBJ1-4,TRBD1,CASSSSRGATNEKLFF,TGTGCCAGCAGCTCGAGCAGGGGGGCAACTAATGAAAAACTGTTTTTT
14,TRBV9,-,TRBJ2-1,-,CASSVEGAGGEQFF,TGTGCCAGCAGCGTAGAGGGGGCCGGGGGTGAGCAGTTCTTC
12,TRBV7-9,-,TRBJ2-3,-,CASTGFPDTQYF,TGTGCCAGCACAGGGTTCCCAGATACGCAGTATTTT
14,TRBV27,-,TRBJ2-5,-,CASSYRQAQETQYF,TGTGCCAGCAGTTATCGACAGGCCCAAGAGACCCAGTACTTC
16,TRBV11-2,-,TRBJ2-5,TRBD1,CASSSRTGVVLETQYF,TGTGCCAGCAGCTCTAGGACAGGGGTCGTCCTAGAGACCCAGTACTTC